The 17 T cell receptor beta chains below were found in one sample sequenced in a study of regulatory T cells in long-lasting Graves disease. Time point meaning: newly diagnosed GD, antithyroid drugs for less than 3 months. From RNA extracted from PBMCs, the TCR library was made. Arm-PCR of CDR3 regions and iRepertoire HTBI primers were the basis on which TCR beta libraries were built. TCRdb used MiXCR to reprocess the multiplex PCR reads, holding one entry per CDR3 protein. Among under 800,000 distinct CDR3 sequences listed, under 20% were seen once. This sample also belongs to another study, concerning T cells in Graves' hyperthyroidism and ophthalmopathy.

Specimen: peripheral blood mononuclear cells (PBMCs), collected at new diagnosis, from a patient treated with antithyroid drugs. All receptors come from a woman in her thirties with Graves disease.

The rearrangement uses TRBV20-1 and TRBJ2-5; possibly TRBD1 or TRBD2 for D (5 bases each). V lost 1 base and J 3 bases, leaving 12 bases between the germline ends. Looked up from germline, CDR1 is DFQATT and CDR2 is SNEGSKA (reference sequence). The CDR3 contains 14 residues. The CDR3 is CSARVGQGEETQYF. For the CDR3, the DNA is TGCAGTGCTAGAGTTGGGCAGGGAGAAGAGACCCAGTACTTC.

This clonotype was seen ten or more times. The chain couples TRBV15 to TRBJ2-5, with D tentatively TRBD2 (6 bases). Deletions cut 5 bases from V and 5 bases from J, with 21 bases between. Germline assignment: CDR1 LNHNV and CDR2 YYDKDF (reference sequence). The CDR3 has 16 residues. CDR3 amino acids: CATSPNHRGGTETQYF. DNA of the CDR3: TGTGCCACCAGCCCCAATCATCGTGGCGGGACTGAGACCCAGTACTTC.

This clonotype came up many times. The junction does not match germline at one end; this may be a read error. This chain uses TRBV6-1 with TRBJ2-3; 10 bases fit TRBD2. The CDR3 is made up of 15 amino acids. The germline gives CDR1 MNHNS, CDR2 SASEGT. The CDR3 loop reads CASSQAGGLTDTQYF. The DNA for the CDR3 is TGTGCCAGCAGTCAAGCGGGAGGGTTGACAGATACGCAGTATTTT.

This clonotype was picked up many times. The chain has TRBV6-5 and TRBJ2-3; tentatively, D is TRBD2 (7 bases). The CDR3 runs to 14 residues. V lost 7 bases, J lost 6 bases, and 17 bases lay in between. Germline V gene data show CDR1 as MNHEY and CDR2 as SVGAGI. The CDR3 DNA follows: TGTGCCAGCACTTATGGGGGGGCACACGATACGCAGTATTTT. This codes for CASTYGGAHDTQYF.

The sample holds many counts of this clonotype. In nucleotides, the CDR3 is TGTGCCAGCAACCCGAGGGCGGGTAGCACTGAAGCTTTCTTT. This gives the protein CASNPRAGSTEAFF. This chain joins TRBV12-3 or TRBV12-4 and TRBJ1-1; D call uncertain. Trimming left V 7 bases short and J 4 bases short, with 16 bases between. The CDR3 runs to 14 residues.

This clonotype was observed a few times. This rearrangement joins TRBV7-3 to TRBJ2-3; TRBD2 is a possible D gene (6 bases). This CDR3 region has 14 residues. The germline CDR1 and CDR2 sequences are SGHTA and FQGTGA. Trimming cost V 5 bases and J 3 bases, with 12 bases left between them. The CDR3 DNA follows: TGTGCCAGCAGCATTACCGGGACTACAGATACGCAGTATTTT. Protein: CASSITGTTDTQYF.

This clonotype has a count of ten or more. The J gene is TRBJ2-5, the V gene TRBV7-9, with D unclear. V shed 4 bases and J shed 0 bases, with 9 bases lying between them. In germline, CDR1 is SEHNR, CDR2 FQNEAQ (reference sequence). The CDR3 runs to 14 residues. The chain's CDR3 is CASSSYRNQETQYF. The CDR3 DNA is TGTGCCAGCAGCTCCTACAGAAACCAAGAGACCCAGTACTTC.

The sample holds a few counts of this clonotype. An end of the junction differs from the germline gene, which may be a read error. The V call is TRBV12-3 or TRBV12-4, the J call TRBJ2-3; the D gene could be TRBD1 or TRBD2 (5 bases each). This CDR3 spans 16 amino acids. CDR3 coding DNA: TGTGCCAGCAGCAAGGGGCCGGGATGGGGCACAGGTACGCAGTATTTT. It encodes CASSKGPGWGTGTQYF.

Points on this clonotype: Since a much larger clone is just one base distant, this may be a read error. In this CDR3 the conserved last residue, phenylalanine or tryptophan, is missing, so a read error is likely. The chain uses TRBV30 and TRBJ1-1; D not resolved. Germline V gene data show CDR1 as GTSNPN and CDR2 as SVGIG (reference sequence). The germline V and J ends were trimmed by 2 bases and 11 bases, with 12 bases remaining between them. The CDR3 contains 11 residues. The CDR3 protein is CAWSSTLRAFL. The CDR3 DNA is TGTGCCTGGAGTTCGACGCTTCGGGCTTTCCTT.

This clonotype was detected ten times or more. The chain employs TRBV28 and TRBJ2-7; no firm D call. Germline-derived CDR1 and CDR2 are MDHEN and SYDVKM. CDR3 size: 14 residues. V gave up 3 bases and J gave up 0 bases, with 9 bases separating them. CDR3: CASSFRRFSYEQYF. Here the CDR3 DNA reads TGTGCCAGCAGTTTTAGGCGGTTCTCCTACGAGCAGTACTTC.

This clonotype appeared a few times. The chain uses TRBV14 and TRBJ1-1, with D unresolved. Germline CDR1 SGHDN, CDR2 FVKESK. The CDR3 has 13 residues. With 4 bases removed from V and 5 bases from J, the gap between germline ends came to 11 bases. The CDR3 bases are TGTGCCAGCAGCCGGATCGGAGGTACTGAAGCTTTCTTT. This encodes CASSRIGGTEAFF.

The rearrangement joins TRBV5-8 to TRBJ2-1; 10 nucleotides agree with TRBD2. V shed 0 bases, J shed 9 bases, and the junction held 6 bases outside the gene matches. The CDR3 loop spans 15 amino acids. Germline V CDR1 and CDR2: SGHTS, YDEGEE. The CDR3 sequence is CASSLARLAGVEQFF. The CDR3 DNA reads TGTGCCAGCAGCTTGGCGCGGCTAGCGGGAGTTGAGCAGTTCTTC.

This clonotype came up a few times. The chain links TRBV20-1 to TRBJ1-5; no definite D call. V lost 7 bases and J 5 bases, leaving 12 bases between the germline ends. The CDR3 runs to 12 residues. Germline CDR1 reads DFQATT; CDR2 reads SNEGSKA (reference sequence). The CDR3 DNA is TGCAGTGTGGAACGGGCGGATCAGCCCCAGCATTTT. This sequence encodes CSVERADQPQHF.

The CDR3 sequence: CASSQDQIGTRPHGELFF. Here the CDR3 DNA reads TGCGCCAGCAGCCAAGATCAGATAGGGACGCGGCCTCACGGGGAGCTGTTTTTT. V usage is TRBV4-1 and J usage is TRBJ2-2; D tentatively reads TRBD1 or TRBD2 (5 bases each). V was clipped by 0 bases and J by 7 bases, with 21 bases between them. The CDR3 is 18 amino acids. The germline V gene encodes CDR1 MGHRA and CDR2 YSYEKL.

This clonotype was seen many times. In nucleotides, the CDR3 is TGTGCCAGCAGCCCCCGAGGGTTAGACACTGAAGCTTTCTTT. Encoded protein: CASSPRGLDTEAFF. The rearrangement uses TRBV7-3 and TRBJ1-1; no reliable D call. Germline CDR1 SGHTA, CDR2 FQGTGA. There are 14 residues in the CDR3. V lost 5 bases and J lost 3, with 13 bases in between.

This chain connects TRBV6-1 to TRBJ1-3; no definite D call. V lost 2 bases and J lost 4, with 6 bases in between. Germline CDR1 is MNHNS and CDR2 is SASEGT. The CDR3 has 13 residues. The CDR3 protein is CASSENHGNTIYF. The CDR3 DNA follows: TGTGCCAGCAGTGAAAATCACGGAAACACCATATATTTT.

The chain employs TRBV3-1 and TRBJ1-2, with D hard to call. Looked up from germline, CDR1 is LGHDT and CDR2 is YNNKEL (reference sequence). Trimming cost V 0 bases and J 4 bases, with 12 bases left between them. There are 15 residues in the CDR3. In DNA, the CDR3 is TGTGCCAGCAGCCAAGATCCCATCCGTGTCTATGGCTACACCTTC. It specifies CASSQDPIRVYGYTF. Combining the CDR3 with reference TRBV3-1 and TRBJ1-2 gives the whole variable domain DTAVSQTPKYLVTQMGNDKSIKCEQNLGHDTMYWYKQDSKKFLKIMFSYNNKELIINETVPNRFSPKSPDKAHLNLHINSLELGDSAVYFCASSQDPIRVYGYTFGSGTRLTVV.